The clone carrying this T cell receptor (beta chain) was seen many times. Researchers amplified the TCR beta CDR3 regions from RNA transcripts. Carried out on the TCR CDR3, a first-round RT-PCR used the HTBI primer set. Each CDR3 protein is one row after TCRdb ran MiXCR on the multiplex PCR reads. The data hold around 340,000 distinct CDR3 sequences, with roughly a fifth observed a single time. The record originates from a study of T cells in Graves' hyperthyroidism and ophthalmopathy. The source material was blood. This TCR derives from a woman aged 45-60 years with Graves' hyperthyroidism.

CDR3 amino acids: CASSLQLAFSYEQYF. The CDR3 nucleotides read TGTGCCAGCAGCCTCCAACTAGCATTCTCCTACGAGCAGTACTTC. The rearrangement uses TRBV7-6 and TRBJ2-7, with a tentative D call TRBD2 (6 bases). V lost 5 bases and J lost 0, with 14 bases in between. The CDR3 length is 15 residues. Germline V gene lookup returns CDR1 SGHVS and CDR2 FNYEAQ.